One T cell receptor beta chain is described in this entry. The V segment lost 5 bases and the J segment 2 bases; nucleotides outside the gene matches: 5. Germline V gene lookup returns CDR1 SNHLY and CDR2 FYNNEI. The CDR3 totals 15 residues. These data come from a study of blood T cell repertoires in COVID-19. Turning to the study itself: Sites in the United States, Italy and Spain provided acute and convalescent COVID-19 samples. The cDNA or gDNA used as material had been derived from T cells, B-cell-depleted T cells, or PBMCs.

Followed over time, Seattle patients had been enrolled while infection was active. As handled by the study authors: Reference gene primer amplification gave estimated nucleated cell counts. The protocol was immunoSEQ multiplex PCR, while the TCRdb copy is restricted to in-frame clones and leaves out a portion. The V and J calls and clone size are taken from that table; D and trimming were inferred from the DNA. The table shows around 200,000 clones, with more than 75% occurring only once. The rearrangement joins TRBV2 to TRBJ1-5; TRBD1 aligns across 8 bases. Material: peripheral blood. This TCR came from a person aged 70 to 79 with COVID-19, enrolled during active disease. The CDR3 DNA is TGTGCCAGCAGTTTAACACAGGGGGGCAATCAGCCCCAGCATTTT. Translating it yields CASSLTQGGNQPQHF.